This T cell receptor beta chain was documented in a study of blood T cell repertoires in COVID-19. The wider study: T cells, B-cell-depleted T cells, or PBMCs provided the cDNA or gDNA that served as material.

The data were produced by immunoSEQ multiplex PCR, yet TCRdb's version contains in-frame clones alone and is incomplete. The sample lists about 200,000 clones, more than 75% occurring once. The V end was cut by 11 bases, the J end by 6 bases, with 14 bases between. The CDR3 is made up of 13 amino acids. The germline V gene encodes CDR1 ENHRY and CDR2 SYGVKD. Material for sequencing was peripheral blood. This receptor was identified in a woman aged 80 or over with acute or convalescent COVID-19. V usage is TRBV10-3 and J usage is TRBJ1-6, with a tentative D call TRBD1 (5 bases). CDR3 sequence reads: CAVRQTINSPLHF. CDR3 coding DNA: TGTGCCGTCCGACAGACAATTAATTCACCCCTCCACTTT.